This T cell receptor beta chain was identified in a study of T cell responses to AZD1222 COVID-19 vaccine (dated by TCRdb to the early 2020s). In the study overall: AZD1222 recipients with second doses at about 4 weeks or about 12 weeks were pooled, because spike-specific TCR depth and breadth did not differ between schedules. TCR sequencing was performed for roughly 250 trial participants, of whom 200 to 220 were given two doses of AZD1222 and around 25 were given two doses of MenACWY control vaccine. Trial participants were enrolled by age into 18-55, 56-69 and 70-plus year subgroups, with around 150, 28 and 57 TCR-sequenced participants respectively. On the study overall, not on this receptor specifically: Participants were mostly white British, with more females than males. The authors suggested clonal diversity may have been underestimated. The 56-69-year group was small, and its depth increase did not reach significance, likely because of low power. Vaccine-associated CD4 TCRs spanned the whole spike protein, with dominant responses in regions 160-218 and 743-854. Reportedly, almost half of the unique spike-specific TCRs recognized epitopes lying outside the regions that are mutated in the B.1.351 and B.1.1.7 variants. No day 14 peak-response samples were available, so repertoires were characterized only after the peak T cell response. After two AZD1222 doses, spike-specific TCR breadth and depth were significantly higher than at day 0 and than in MenACWY recipients. Conclusions about previously exposed vaccinees are limited, since just 6 or 7 AZD1222 recipients were seropositive for SARS-CoV-2 at baseline.

The time point label corresponds to: baseline before first vaccination. Vaccinee samples were obtained from the UK trials COV001 and COV002, which included a single-blind randomized controlled phase 2/3 trial of AZD1222 (ChAdOx1 nCoV-19) in healthy adults. Trial participant PBMC samples were collected at day 0 and day 28 after the second dose for TCRbeta chain sequencing. Remarks on this clone: It has no known antigen specificity. No base qualities exist here, and no much larger clone lies one base off it.

The CDR3 regions of human TCRbeta chains were subjected to immunosequencing. In the paper's pipeline: TCRs in the repertoires were compared against a reference library of SARS-CoV-2-specific TCRs that had been generated with the MIRA antigen-specificity platform. Breadth meant the fraction of unique TCRs that were SARS-CoV-2-associated, whereas depth meant the fraction of total T cells that were SARS-CoV-2-associated. Using the MIRA data, each spike-specific TCR was assigned both to the spike region to which the TCR was reactive and to a CD4 or CD8 class. Log10-transformed breadth and depth values were compared by one-way ANOVA with Sidak's multiple comparisons tests. As stored in TCRdb, this immuneACCESS dataset retains in-frame rearrangements with V and J assigned. A fraction of the clones does not appear; measured against another copy, unresolved V genes explain less than half of the discrepancy, and the remainder lacks a known reason. Clone size and V and J calls were adopted from that table, with D and trimming inferred from the DNA. Within this sample are some 130,000 clones, with over 75% of them counted one time only. The top ten clones comprise approximately 1.6% of the sample.

The germline V gene yields SGHRS for CDR1 and YFSETQ for CDR2. Trimming removed 3 bases from V and 3 bases from J, leaving 12 bases between the germline ends. The CDR3 sequence holds 15 residues, the cysteine and phenylalanine included. Of the read, only the CDR3 DNA is kept; its 45 bases are in frame from base 1. Recombination joined TRBV5-1 with TRBJ2-2, with no confidently assigned D gene. The sample here was peripheral blood, taken on day 0 of AZD1222 vaccination. The origin of this receptor is an adult in good health. The bases are TGCGCCAGCAGCTGGATGGTGGTTGACACCGGGGAGCTGTTTTTT. Translation gives CASSWMVVDTGELFF. Supplemented by the reference TRBV5-1 and TRBJ2-2 proteins around the CDR3, the complete variable domain is KAGVTQTPRYLIKTRGQQVTLSCSPISGHRSVSWYQQTPGQGLQFLFEYFSETQRNKGNFPGRFSGRQFSNSRSEMNVSTLELGDSALYLCASSWMVVDTGELFFGEGSRLTVL.